What follows are 30 T cell receptor beta chains derived from one specimen sequenced in a study of human T cells and chemical hapten exposure. Time point here: healthy volunteer bleed at 2 weeks. Unfractionated whole blood yielded the extracted total RNA. TCRdb recomputed calls from the RACE reads with MiXCR, one row per CDR3 protein. Counted here are roughly 130,000 distinct CDR3 sequences, approximately 9% occurring once; the ten biggest clones make up 1.5% to 2%. Material for sequencing was whole blood. These receptors were obtained from a male donor in good health. Some clones in this sample may be carry-over from other donors' samples.

This clonotype was observed a handful of times. This chain joins TRBV21-1 and TRBJ1-5. TRBV21-1 is deemed a pseudogene. The CDR3 is 16 residues long. For the CDR3, the DNA is TGTGCCAGCAGCAAAGTTACCTCAAGTAGCAATCAGCCCCAGCATTTT. Its translation: CASSKVTSSSNQPQHF.

In its sample, this clonotype was seen many times. The CDR3 bases are TGTGCCAGTAGTACATGGTTGGGGGGGGTGGGCAATCAGCCCCAGCATTTT. Its translation: CASSTWLGGVGNQPQHF. The rearrangement uses TRBV19 and TRBJ1-5; a possible D gene is TRBD1 (5 bases). V was shortened by 4 bases and J by 2 bases, with 18 bases between the two germline ends. CDR3 length equals 17 residues. The germline V gene has CDR1 LNHDA and CDR2 SQIVND (reference sequence).

The gene calls are TRBV6-2 or TRBV6-3 and TRBJ1-2, with 7 positions matching TRBD1. Germline CDR1 reads MNHEY; CDR2 reads SVGEGT. The V and J ends lost 6 bases and 2 bases, in that order; junction bases with no gene match: 9. CDR3 length: 15 amino acids. The CDR3 is CASSLLWGQNYGYTF. In nucleotides, the CDR3 is TGTGCCAGCAGCCTGCTATGGGGACAGAACTATGGCTACACCTTC.

Many counts were recorded for this clonotype. The V call is TRBV29-1, the J call TRBJ2-5; 13 bases are shared with TRBD2. This CDR3 is built from 13 residues. Germline-derived CDR1 and CDR2 are SQVTM and ANQGSEA. The V and J ends lost 7 bases and 4 bases, in that order; junction bases with no gene match: 3. CDR3 region: CSGGLAGLETQYF. CDR3 DNA: TGCAGCGGGGGACTAGCGGGATTAGAGACCCAGTACTTC.

There are a few counts of this clonotype. V is TRBV7-9 and J is TRBJ2-7; D remains unclear. Germline CDR1 SEHNR, CDR2 FQNEAQ (reference sequence). Trimming shortened V by 5 bases and J by 2 bases, and 7 bases separated the two germline ends. CDR3 length: 12 amino acids. CDR3 DNA sequence: TGTGCCAGCAGCCGCACTACCTACGAGCAGTACTTC. Its protein is CASSRTTYEQYF.

This clonotype has more than one count but fewer than ten. V gene TRBV5-1 combines with J gene TRBJ1-1, with no clear D. V gave up 1 base and J gave up 7 bases, with 8 bases separating them. This CDR3 is 12 amino acids long. CDR1 is SGHRS, CDR2 YFSETQ, per germline. CDR3 residues: CASSLIPDEAFF. As DNA, the CDR3 is TGCGCCAGCAGCTTGATCCCGGATGAAGCTTTCTTT.

This clonotype was found many times. The chain employs TRBV6-6 and TRBJ2-5; D is unresolved. The CDR3 is 13 amino acids. Trimming removed 2 bases at V and 2 bases at J, with 6 bases between. CDR1 is MNHNY, CDR2 SVGAGI, per germline (reference sequence). In nucleotides, the CDR3 is TGTGCCAGCAGTTACGGCGGACAAGAGACCCAGTACTTC. As protein: CASSYGGQETQYF.

The sample holds many counts of this clonotype. The chain uses TRBV29-1 and TRBJ2-1; 7 positions agree with TRBD1. The germline gives CDR1 SQVTM, CDR2 ANQGSEA. The V segment lost 7 bases and the J segment 7 bases; nucleotides outside the gene matches: 10. The CDR3 length is 13 residues. CDR3 sequence reads: CSADRGGGNEQFF. CDR3 coding DNA: TGCAGCGCTGACAGAGGGGGCGGGAATGAGCAGTTCTTC.

This clonotype has only a few counts. The rearrangement links TRBV4-1 to TRBJ2-3, with 8 bases matching TRBD2. Trimming cost V 4 bases and J 5 bases; bases outside gene matches: 8. CDR1 is MGHRA, CDR2 YSYEKL, per germline. The CDR3 totals 15 residues. DNA of the CDR3: TGCGCCAGCAGCCGGGTAGCGGGAACCCAAGATACGCAGTATTTT. Amino acid sequence: CASSRVAGTQDTQYF.

V usage is TRBV6-5 and J usage is TRBJ2-5; D unresolved. The CDR3 runs 15 residues. Germline CDR1 and CDR2: MNHEY and SVGAGI. V was pared by 2 bases and J by 1 base, with 11 bases between. The CDR3 region is CASSYRATSQETQYF. In DNA, the CDR3 is TGTGCCAGCAGTTACAGGGCTACCTCCCAAGAGACCCAGTACTTC.

This clonotype has just a few counts. The V and J genes are TRBV29-1 and TRBJ2-2, with D maybe TRBD1 (6 bases). Germline V gene lookup returns CDR1 SQVTM and CDR2 ANQGSEA. The CDR3 contains 12 residues. V lost 7 bases to trimming and J lost 8 bases, with 14 bases between them. The CDR3: CSAPTGTGELFF. The CDR3 nucleotides are TGCAGCGCACCCACAGGGACAGGGGAGCTGTTTTTT.

The table lists this clonotype with many counts. J is TRBJ1-1 and V is TRBV10-3, with 7 bases identical to TRBD1. CDR3 length: 11 amino acids. With V trimmed by 5 bases and J by 10 bases, 4 bases remained unmatched. Germline V gene sequence: CDR1 ENHRY, CDR2 SYGVKD. The CDR3 bases are TGTGCCATCAGTATACAGGGGCGAGCTTTCTTT. Its protein is CAISIQGRAFF.

V is TRBV19 and J is TRBJ1-5; D gene unclear. The CDR3 totals 14 residues. Trimming removed 0 bases from V and 3 bases from J, with 6 bases in between. Looked up from germline, CDR1 is LNHDA and CDR2 is SQIVND (reference sequence). CDR3 DNA sequence: TGTGCCAGTAGTATAGATTCCAACAATCAGCCCCAGCATTTT. This translates into CASSIDSNNQPQHF.

The genes are TRBV13 and TRBJ2-2; 8 nucleotides line up with TRBD2. CDR3 size: 16 residues. The V segment lost 5 bases and the J segment 4 bases; nucleotides outside the gene matches: 9. CDR1 and CDR2 (germline): PRHDT, FYEKMQ (reference sequence). The CDR3 loop reads CASSLLAVRGTGELFF. CDR3 nucleotides: TGTGCCAGCAGCCTACTAGCGGTCCGTGGCACCGGGGAGCTGTTTTTT.

This sequence joins TRBV6-1 and TRBJ1-1, with D tentatively TRBD1 (6 bases). The CDR3 is 13 amino acids. Germline CDR1 reads MNHNS; CDR2 reads SASEGT. Trimming removed 10 bases from V and 2 bases from J, with 14 bases in between. CDR3 nucleotides: TGTGCCACCGTAATACAGGGTAACACTGAAGCTTTCTTT. Its translation: CATVIQGNTEAFF.

This clonotype has a handful of counts. V and J are TRBV5-1 and TRBJ2-7; D is tentatively TRBD1 or TRBD2 (5 bases each). V was pared by 0 bases and J by 0 bases, with 13 bases between. Germline-derived CDR1 and CDR2 are SGHRS and YFSETQ. CDR3 length equals 16 residues. The chain's CDR3 is CASSLGAWGSSYEQYF. CDR3 nucleotide sequence: TGCGCCAGCAGCTTGGGGGCATGGGGGAGCTCCTACGAGCAGTACTTC. Looking up the rest from reference TRBV5-1 and TRBJ2-7 gives the full variable domain: KAGVTQTPRYLIKTRGQQVTLSCSPISGHRSVSWYQQTPGQGLQFLFEYFSETQRNKGNFPGRFSGRQFSNSRSEMNVSTLELGDSALYLCASSLGAWGSSYEQYFGPGTRLTVT.

V gene TRBV29-1 combines with J gene TRBJ1-2, with no clear D. This CDR3 contains 12 residues. With 1 base removed from V and 4 bases from J, the gap between germline ends came to 7 bases. Germline CDR1 SQVTM, CDR2 ANQGSEA. CDR3 region: CSVEVGIYGYTF. CDR3 bases: TGCAGCGTTGAAGTGGGAATCTATGGCTACACCTTC.

The chain links TRBV29-1 to TRBJ1-1; D not resolved. The length of the CDR3 is 12 residues. Trimming took 0 bases from V and 1 from J, leaving 3 bases between them. CDR1 is SQVTM, CDR2 ANQGSEA, per germline. CDR3 region: CSVEDRNTEAFF. The DNA of the CDR3 is TGCAGCGTTGAAGACAGGAACACTGAAGCTTTCTTT.

This clonotype appeared a few times. V usage is TRBV20-1 and J usage is TRBJ2-7; 12 positions agree with TRBD2. The V segment lost 0 bases and the J segment 5 bases; nucleotides outside the gene matches: 5. CDR3 length: 15 amino acids. Per germline, CDR1 DFQATT and CDR2 SNEGSKA (reference sequence). The chain's CDR3 is CSARDPPSGRDEQYF. In nucleotides, the CDR3 is TGCAGTGCTAGAGATCCCCCTAGCGGGAGGGACGAGCAGTACTTC.

The chain recombines TRBV13 with TRBJ1-1; D perhaps matches TRBD1 (5 bases). With 4 bases removed from V and 6 bases from J, the gap between germline ends came to 9 bases. Looked up from germline, CDR1 is PRHDT and CDR2 is FYEKMQ (reference sequence). The CDR3 consists of 12 residues. For the CDR3, the DNA is TGTGCCAGCAGCTCAGGGACCGCTGAAGCTTTCTTT. Protein product: CASSSGTAEAFF.

This clonotype has more than one count but fewer than ten. Here the CDR3 reads CSARKRPAQETQYF. CDR3 bases: TGCAGTGCTAGAAAGCGACCCGCTCAAGAGACCCAGTACTTC. The chain links TRBV20-1 to TRBJ2-5; D unclear. Trimming removed 2 bases from V and 2 bases from J, with 12 bases in between. Looked up from germline, CDR1 is DFQATT and CDR2 is SNEGSKA (reference sequence). The CDR3 contains 14 residues.

This clonotype was found many times. The gene calls are TRBV24-1 and TRBJ2-3, with D unresolved. Germline-derived CDR1 and CDR2 are KGHDR and SFDVKD. The CDR3 runs to 17 residues. Trimming cost V 0 bases and J 1 base, with 13 bases left between them. The CDR3 is CATSDLLRPFCTDTQYF. In DNA form, the CDR3 reads TGTGCCACCAGTGATTTGTTGCGCCCATTCTGCACAGATACGCAGTATTTT.

The chain uses TRBV7-2 and TRBJ2-7; D is unresolved. V lost 5 bases and J 1 base, leaving 9 bases between the germline ends. The length of the CDR3 is 13 residues. CDR1 is SGHTA, CDR2 FQGNSA, per germline. The CDR3 DNA reads as TGTGCCAGCAGCCCAAGGTATTCCTACGAGCAGTACTTC. It yields the protein CASSPRYSYEQYF.

The sample holds a few counts of this clonotype. The J gene is TRBJ2-1, the V gene TRBV5-1, with 7 bases matching TRBD2. This CDR3 is 17 amino acids long. CDR1 is SGHRS, CDR2 YFSETQ, per germline. The V segment lost 2 bases and the J segment 0 bases; nucleotides outside the gene matches: 8. The CDR3 nucleotides are TGCGCCAGCAGCTTTCCCGAGGGAGGGAGCTCCTACAATGAGCAGTTCTTC. It yields the protein CASSFPEGGSSYNEQFF.

This clonotype has just a few counts. CDR3 bases: TGTGCCACCAGCAGAAGGGCCAACTCTGGAAACACCATATATTTT. Its translation is CATSRRANSGNTIYF. V is TRBV15 and J is TRBJ1-3; D uncertain. V lost 2 bases, J lost 0 bases, and 8 bases lay in between. The CDR3 totals 15 residues. Germline V gene lookup returns CDR1 LNHNV and CDR2 YYDKDF (reference sequence).

The sample holds many counts of this clonotype. The chain combines TRBV7-9 with TRBJ2-7; D call uncertain. V was trimmed by 2 bases and J by 3 bases, leaving 5 bases between them. The germline CDR1 and CDR2 sequences are SEHNR and FQNEAQ (reference sequence). The CDR3 sequence is 12 residues long. CDR3 sequence (DNA): TGTGCCAGCAGCTTACAGTTCTACGAGCAGTACTTC. Its translation: CASSLQFYEQYF. The variable domain in full, with the rest retrieved from reference TRBV7-9 and TRBJ2-7, is DTGVSQNPRHKITKRGQNVTFRCDPISEHNRLYWYRQTLGQGPEFLTYFQNEAQLEKSRLLSDRFSAERPKGSFSTLEIQRTEQGDSAMYLCASSLQFYEQYFGPGTRLTVT.

This clonotype appeared many times. The rearrangement links TRBV7-9 to TRBJ2-7; possible D gene TRBD2, 6 bases. Germline assignment: CDR1 SEHNR and CDR2 FQNEAQ (reference sequence). The CDR3 is 13 amino acids. V lost 3 bases to trimming and J lost 4 bases, with 10 bases between them. The CDR3 sequence: CASSLDGSYEQYF. CDR3 nucleotides: TGTGCCAGCAGCTTGGACGGGAGTTACGAGCAGTACTTC.

This clonotype occurred a few times. This rearrangement joins TRBV6-2 or TRBV6-3 to TRBJ2-4; 10 bases line up with TRBD1. Germline V CDR1 and CDR2: MNHEY, SVGEGT. With 6 bases clipped from V and 7 bases from J, the junction kept 12 bases outside the gene matches. The CDR3 consists of 16 residues. The CDR3 DNA is TGTGCCAGCAGCAACCGGGACAGGGGTCTCGAGAACATTCAGTACTTC. Amino acids: CASSNRDRGLENIQYF.

This clonotype has ten or more counts. This sequence joins TRBV18 and TRBJ1-3; 7 bases align to TRBD1. The V segment lost 2 bases and the J segment 8 bases; nucleotides outside the gene matches: 12. CDR3 length: 16 amino acids. Germline-derived CDR1 and CDR2 are KGHSH and LQKENI. The CDR3 loop is CASSPAADRPEDTIYF. In nucleotides, the CDR3 is TGTGCCAGCTCACCAGCCGCGGACAGGCCTGAGGACACCATATATTTT.

The table lists this clonotype with many counts. CDR3 bases: TGTGCCACCAGCAGATTAGGGACAGGGACAGATACGCAGTATTTT. It specifies CATSRLGTGTDTQYF. The rearrangement links TRBV15 to TRBJ2-3; 9 bases map to TRBD1. Unmatched junction bases numbered 3, after V lost 2 bases and J lost 3 bases. Germline lookup yields CDR1 LNHNV and CDR2 YYDKDF (reference sequence). The CDR3 runs 15 residues. The complete variable domain, with remaining parts taken from reference TRBV15 and TRBJ2-3, reads DAMVIQNPRYQVTQFGKPVTLSCSQTLNHNVMYWYQQKSSQAPKLLFHYYDKDFNNEADTPDNFQSRRPNTSFCFLDIRSPGLGDTAMYLCATSRLGTGTDTQYFGPGTRLTVL.